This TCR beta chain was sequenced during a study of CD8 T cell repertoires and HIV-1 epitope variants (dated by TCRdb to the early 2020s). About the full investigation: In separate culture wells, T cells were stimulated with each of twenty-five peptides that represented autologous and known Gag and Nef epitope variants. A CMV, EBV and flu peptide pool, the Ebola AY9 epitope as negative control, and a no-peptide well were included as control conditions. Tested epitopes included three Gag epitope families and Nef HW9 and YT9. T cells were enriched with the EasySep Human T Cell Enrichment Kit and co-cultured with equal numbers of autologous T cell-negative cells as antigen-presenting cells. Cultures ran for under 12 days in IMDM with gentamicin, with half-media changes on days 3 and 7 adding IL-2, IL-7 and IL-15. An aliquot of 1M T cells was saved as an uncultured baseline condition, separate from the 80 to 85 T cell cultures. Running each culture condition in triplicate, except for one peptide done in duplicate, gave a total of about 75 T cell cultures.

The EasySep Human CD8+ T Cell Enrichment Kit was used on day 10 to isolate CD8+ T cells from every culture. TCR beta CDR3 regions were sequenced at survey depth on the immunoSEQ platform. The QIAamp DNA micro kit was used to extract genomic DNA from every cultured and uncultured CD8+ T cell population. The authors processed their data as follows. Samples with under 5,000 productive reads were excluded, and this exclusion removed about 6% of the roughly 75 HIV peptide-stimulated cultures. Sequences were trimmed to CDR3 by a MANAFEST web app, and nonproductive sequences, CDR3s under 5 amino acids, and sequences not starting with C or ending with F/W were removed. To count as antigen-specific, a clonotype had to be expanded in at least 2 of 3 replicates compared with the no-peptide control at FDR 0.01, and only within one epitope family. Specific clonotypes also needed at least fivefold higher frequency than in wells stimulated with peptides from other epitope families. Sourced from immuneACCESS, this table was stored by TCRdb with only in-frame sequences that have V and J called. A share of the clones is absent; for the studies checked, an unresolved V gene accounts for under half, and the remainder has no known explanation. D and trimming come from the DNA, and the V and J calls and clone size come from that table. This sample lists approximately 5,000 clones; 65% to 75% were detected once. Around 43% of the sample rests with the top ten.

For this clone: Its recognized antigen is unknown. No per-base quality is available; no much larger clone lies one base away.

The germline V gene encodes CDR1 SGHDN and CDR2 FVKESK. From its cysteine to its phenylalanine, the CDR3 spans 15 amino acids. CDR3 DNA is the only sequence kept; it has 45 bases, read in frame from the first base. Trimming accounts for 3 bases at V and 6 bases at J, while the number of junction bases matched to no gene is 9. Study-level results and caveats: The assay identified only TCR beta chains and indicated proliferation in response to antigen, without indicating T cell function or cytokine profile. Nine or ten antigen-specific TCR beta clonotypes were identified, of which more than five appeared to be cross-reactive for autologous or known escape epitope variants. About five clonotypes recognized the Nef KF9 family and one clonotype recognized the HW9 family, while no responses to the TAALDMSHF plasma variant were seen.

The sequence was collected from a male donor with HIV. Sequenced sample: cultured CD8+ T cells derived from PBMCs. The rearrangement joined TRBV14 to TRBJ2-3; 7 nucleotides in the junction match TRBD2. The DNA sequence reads TGTGCCAGCAGCCAGGGAGCGGGGTCCCCGGATACGCAGTATTTT. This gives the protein CASSQGAGSPDTQYF.